The present T cell receptor beta chain was sequenced within a study of blood T cells in healthy people across ages. With a J-beta primer mix and a sample-barcoded 5' primer, a second PCR ran about 6 to 11 cycles. Each cDNA molecule received a tag from a template-switch adaptor that had 12 random nucleotides. TCRdb analysed the 5' RACE reads with MiXCR anew, one entry per CDR3 protein. The data show some 1,800,000 distinct CDR3 sequences, about 39% seen once. The V end lost 5 bases, the J end lost 8 bases, and 19 bases lay between the germline ends. CDR3 length: 15 amino acids. Germline V gene lookup returns CDR1 PRHDT and CDR2 FYEKMQ (reference sequence).

Sequencing was done on a sample of blood. This sequence originates from a human donor in good health. This sequence joins TRBV13 and TRBJ2-1; no firm D call. This CDR3 is CASSEPELSSHEQFF. The CDR3 DNA follows: TGTGCCAGCAGCGAGCCGGAACTATCGTCCCATGAGCAGTTCTTC.